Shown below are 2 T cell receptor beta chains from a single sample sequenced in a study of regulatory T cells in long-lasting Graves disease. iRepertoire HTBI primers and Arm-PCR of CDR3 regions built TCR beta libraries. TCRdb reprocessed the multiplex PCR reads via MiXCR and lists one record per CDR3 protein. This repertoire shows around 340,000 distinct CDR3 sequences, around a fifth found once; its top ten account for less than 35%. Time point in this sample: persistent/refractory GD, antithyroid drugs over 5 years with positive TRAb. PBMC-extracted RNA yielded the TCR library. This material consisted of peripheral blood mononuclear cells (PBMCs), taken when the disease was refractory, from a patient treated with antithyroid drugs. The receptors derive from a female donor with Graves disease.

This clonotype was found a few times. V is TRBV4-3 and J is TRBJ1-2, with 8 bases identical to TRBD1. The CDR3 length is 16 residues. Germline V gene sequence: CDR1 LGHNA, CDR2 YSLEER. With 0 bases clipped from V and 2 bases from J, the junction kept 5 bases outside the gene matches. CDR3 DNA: TGCGCCAGCAGCCAAGATCTTAGGACAGGGAACTATGGCTACACCTTC. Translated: CASSQDLRTGNYGYTF.

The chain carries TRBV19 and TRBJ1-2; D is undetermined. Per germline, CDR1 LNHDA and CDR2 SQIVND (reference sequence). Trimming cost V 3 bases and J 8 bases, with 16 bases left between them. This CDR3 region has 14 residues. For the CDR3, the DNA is TGTGCCAGTAGTATCACCGTCACGGAGCGGGGCTACACCTTC. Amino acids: CASSITVTERGYTF. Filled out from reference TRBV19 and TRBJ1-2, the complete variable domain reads DGGITQSPKYLFRKEGQNVTLSCEQNLNHDAMYWYRQDPGQGLRLIYYSQIVNDFQKGDIAEGYSVSREKKESFPLTVTSAQKNPTAFYLCASSITVTERGYTFGSGTRLTVV.